This T cell receptor beta chain was captured by sequencing in a study of cytomegalovirus exposure and HLA in healthy donors. The overall study: The 120 validation repertoires and the roughly 670 first-cohort repertoires shared a platform, a later analysis reported.

Method: immunoSEQ multiplex PCR; TCRdb's copy keeps in-frame clones and lacks some. The data show 150,000 to 200,000 clones, more than 70% seen once. Concerning this clone itself: Antigen: not known.

Whole-study findings and limits: In vitro work confirmed that a few CMV-associated chains recognize CMV antigens. TCR sequences were mostly rare, though some public TCRs occurred in many donors.

V lost 11 bases and J lost 6; bases outside the gene matches: 4. Germline V gene lookup returns CDR1 SNHLY and CDR2 FYNNEI. This CDR3 comprises 12 residues. Sequenced input: PBMCs. The sequence was obtained from a woman between 18 and 30 years old in good health and CMV-seronegative. This sequence joins TRBV2 and TRBJ2-3; 11 bases match TRBD2. The CDR3 DNA is TGTGCCGGTAGCGGGGGGGAGGATACGCAGTATTTT. Translating gives CAGSGGEDTQYF.